Listed here are 31 T cell receptor beta chains from one sample, sequenced in a study of blood T cell repertoires in COVID-19. Profiled with immunoSEQ multiplex PCR; TCRdb holds only in-frame clones, not every one. This repertoire shows under 150,000 clones, under 85% found once; its top ten account for roughly 9.7%. Material for sequencing was peripheral blood. These receptors all stem from a man in his forties with active or convalescent COVID-19.

This clone has more than one count but fewer than ten. The rearrangement uses TRBV12-3 or TRBV12-4 and TRBJ2-7; D is unclear. V was clipped by 4 bases and J by 6 bases, with 13 bases between them. CDR3 length: 13 residues. CDR3 nucleotides: TGTGCCAGCAGTTCGATATATCCCAGCGAGCAGTACTTC. It encodes CASSSIYPSEQYF.

The CDR3 nucleotides are TGTGCCAGCAGCCCTCAACAGGGGGCATACGAGCAGTACTTC. It codes for CASSPQQGAYEQYF. The chain combines TRBV9 with TRBJ2-7; 9 bases are a match to TRBD1. The length of the CDR3 is 14 residues. The germline CDR1 and CDR2 sequences are SGDLS and YYNGEE. Losses at the gene ends were 4 bases for V and 4 bases for J; bases not matched to a gene: 6.

V usage is TRBV7-3 and J usage is TRBJ2-3; D perhaps matches TRBD2 (7 bases). This CDR3 spans 16 amino acids. With 2 bases removed from V and 6 bases from J, the gap between germline ends came to 18 bases. Germline loops: CDR1 SGHTA, CDR2 FQGTGA. The CDR3 here is CASSLDAGAGGDTQYF. CDR3 nucleotide sequence: TGTGCCAGCAGCTTAGATGCGGGGGCAGGTGGGGATACGCAGTATTTT. The full variable domain, in which reference TRBV7-3 and TRBJ2-3 provide the parts outside the CDR3, is GAGVSQTPSNKVTEKGKYVELRCDPISGHTALYWYRQSLGQGPEFLIYFQGTGAADDSGLPNDRFFAVRPEGSVSTLKIQRTERGDSAVYLCASSLDAGAGGDTQYFGPGTRLTVL.

The V call is TRBV15, the J call TRBJ1-4; TRBD1 agrees at 7 bases. V dropped 0 bases and J dropped 0; count of bases not matched to a gene: 10. CDR3 length equals 19 residues. Germline lookup yields CDR1 LNHNV and CDR2 YYDKDF (reference sequence). CDR3 nucleotide sequence: TGTGCCACCAGCAGAGAGAGCGCAGGGGGTACCGCAACTAATGAAAAACTGTTTTTT. Its translation: CATSRESAGGTATNEKLFF.

The rearrangement joins TRBV7-3 to TRBJ1-6, with D maybe TRBD1 (5 bases). The V gene lost 4 bases and the J gene lost 8 bases, with 12 bases spanning the gap. This CDR3 comprises 14 residues. Germline lookup yields CDR1 SGHTA and CDR2 FQGTGA. CDR3 bases: TGTGCCAGCAGCTGGGGGGGGTCCGATTCACCCCTCCACTTT. Protein product: CASSWGGSDSPLHF.

The chain recombines TRBV11-2 with TRBJ1-2; the match to TRBD1 covers 8 bases. The CDR3 spans 13 residues. V trimming: 5 bases; J trimming: 6 bases; junction bases outside the gene matches: 5. CDR1 and CDR2 (germline): SGHAT, FQNNGV. For the CDR3, the DNA is TGTGCCAGCAGCACCACAGGGGGTGATGGCTACACCTTC. It is translated as CASSTTGGDGYTF.

The V and J genes are TRBV13 and TRBJ2-7; 10 bases fit TRBD1. This CDR3 is 14 amino acids long. CDR1 and CDR2 (germline): PRHDT, FYEKMQ (reference sequence). J lost 5 bases, V lost 5 bases, and 6 bases had no gene match. The CDR3 nucleotides read TGTGCCAGCAGCCCCGGGACAGGGGCCAACGAGCAGTACTTC. Translation: CASSPGTGANEQYF. The variable domain in full, completed from reference TRBV13 and TRBJ2-7, reads AAGVIQSPRHLIKEKRETATLKCYPIPRHDTVYWYQQGPGQDPQFLISFYEKMQSDKGSIPDRFSAQQFSDYHSELNMSSLELGDSALYFCASSPGTGANEQYFGPGTRLTVT.

This chain connects TRBV5-1 to TRBJ2-5; D perhaps matches TRBD1 (5 bases). The CDR3 sequence is 14 residues long. CDR1 SGHRS and CDR2 YFSETQ come from the germline V gene. V dropped 4 bases and J dropped 4 bases, with 14 bases sitting between them. As DNA, the CDR3 is TGCGCCAGCAGCCCATCGCAAGGGGTAGAGACCCAGTACTTC. This encodes CASSPSQGVETQYF.

DNA of the CDR3: TGTGCCAGCAGTTTACCTGGCACAGATACGCAGTATTTT. Residues: CASSLPGTDTQYF. The genes are TRBV27 and TRBJ2-3; D gene uncertain. Germline CDR1 and CDR2: MNHEY and SMNVEV (reference sequence). This CDR3 has 13 amino acids. Trimming cost V 2 bases and J 1 base, with 4 bases left between them.

CDR3 protein: CASSHSGQGMNTEAFF. The CDR3 coding sequence is TGTGCCAGCAGCCACTCGGGACAGGGGATGAACACTGAAGCTTTCTTT. The rearrangement uses TRBV7-8 and TRBJ1-1; 10 positions match TRBD1. The ends lost 5 bases at V and 0 bases at J; junction bases unmatched: 6. The CDR3 is 16 residues long. Looked up from germline, CDR1 is SGHVS and CDR2 is FQNEAQ.

The rearrangement uses TRBV10-3 and TRBJ2-3, with TRBD1 matching 8 bases. The junction had 15 bases not matched to a gene; V was cut back by 6 bases and J by 1 base. This CDR3 comprises 18 residues. Germline lookup yields CDR1 ENHRY and CDR2 SYGVKD. The CDR3 coding sequence is TGTGCCATCAGGGAACGGACAGGGATTGGAGTCGGCACAGATACGCAGTATTTT. It encodes CAIRERTGIGVGTDTQYF.

The rearrangement joins TRBV5-1 to TRBJ1-1; D gene uncertain. The V gene's germline CDR1 is SGHRS and CDR2 YFSETQ. Trimming cost V 0 bases and J 5 bases, with 11 bases left between them. This CDR3 has 14 amino acids. CDR3 nucleotides: TGCGCCAGCAGCTTGGGAGGGCTCGGGACTGAAGCTTTCTTT. It yields the protein CASSLGGLGTEAFF. Supplemented by reference TRBV5-1 and TRBJ1-1, the full variable domain reads KAGVTQTPRYLIKTRGQQVTLSCSPISGHRSVSWYQQTPGQGLQFLFEYFSETQRNKGNFPGRFSGRQFSNSRSEMNVSTLELGDSALYLCASSLGGLGTEAFFGQGTRLTVV.

The chain recombines TRBV29-1 with TRBJ2-5; D possibly corresponds to TRBD1 (6 bases). Germline CDR1 and CDR2: SQVTM and ANQGSEA. V was pared by 1 base and J by 5 bases, with 8 bases between. CDR3 length: 12 amino acids. CDR3 bases: TGCAGCGTTGAAGGGGGGCAGGAGACCCAGTACTTC. It translates to CSVEGGQETQYF.

The V call is TRBV4-1, the J call TRBJ1-4; 8 bases match TRBD1. This CDR3 spans 18 amino acids. Germline V gene sequence: CDR1 MGHRA, CDR2 YSYEKL. V trimming: 1 base; J trimming: 0 bases; junction bases outside the gene matches: 7. The CDR3 region is CASSQGAGGPATNEKLFF. In DNA, the CDR3 is TGCGCCAGCAGCCAAGGGGCAGGGGGCCCAGCAACTAATGAAAAACTGTTTTTT.

The chain recombines TRBV4-3 with TRBJ1-6; D unclear. CDR3 length equals 14 residues. Trimming stripped 2 bases from V and 10 bases from J, with 12 bases between. Germline CDR1 LGHNA, CDR2 YSLEER. CDR3 loop: CASSQLSEGSPLHF. The CDR3 DNA reads TGCGCCAGCAGCCAACTCTCCGAGGGCTCACCCCTCCACTTT.

The chain has TRBV14 and TRBJ1-4, with D uncertain. The CDR3 runs to 16 residues. V was pared by 3 bases and J by 4 bases, with 15 bases between. Germline CDR1 SGHDN, CDR2 FVKESK. The CDR3 DNA reads as TGTGCCAGCAGCCACACCCGAGGGAAGGGTAATGAAAAACTGTTTTTT. It yields the protein CASSHTRGKGNEKLFF.

This clone was found once. The gene calls are TRBV12-5 and TRBJ1-5; 11 bases align to TRBD1. Trimming took 6 bases from V and 10 from J; bases not matched to a gene: 5. The germline gives CDR1 LGHNT, CDR2 FRNRAP. The CDR3 loop spans 13 amino acids. The CDR3 DNA sequence: TGTGCTAGTGGGGGACAGGGGGTCTTCCCCCAGCATTTT. Protein: CASGGQGVFPQHF.

The V call is TRBV10-1, the J call TRBJ2-1, with 8 bases that match TRBD1. V trimming: 8 bases; J trimming: 5 bases; junction bases outside the gene matches: 11. The CDR3 totals 15 residues. The V gene's germline CDR1 is WNHNN and CDR2 SYGVQD (reference sequence). The CDR3 nucleotides read TGCGCCAGCGCCCAAGGACAGGGCGGCAACAATGAGCAGTTCTTC. It encodes CASAQGQGGNNEQFF.

This chain joins TRBV6-2 or TRBV6-3 and TRBJ1-2; D not resolved. CDR3 length equals 11 residues. CDR1 and CDR2 (germline): MNHEY, SVGEGT. V lost 6 bases and J lost 8, with 10 bases in between. CDR3 in amino acids: CASSHNWGYTF. CDR3 DNA: TGTGCCAGCAGCCACAATTGGGGCTACACCTTC.

The chain employs TRBV7-2 and TRBJ2-1, with a possible D match to TRBD1 (5 bases). This CDR3 has 16 residues. V lost 1 base and J 6 bases, leaving 16 bases between the germline ends. CDR1 SGHTA and CDR2 FQGNSA come from the germline V gene. CDR3 in amino acids: CASSLVWQGSPNEQFF. In DNA, the CDR3 is TGTGCCAGCAGCTTAGTTTGGCAGGGATCCCCCAATGAGCAGTTCTTC.

This rearrangement joins TRBV25-1 to TRBJ1-2; D unresolved. Germline lookup yields CDR1 MGHDK and CDR2 SYGVNS. The CDR3 loop spans 12 amino acids. Trimming left V 2 bases short and J 4 bases short, with 5 bases between. The chain's CDR3 is CASSENGYGYTF. As DNA, the CDR3 is TGTGCCAGCAGTGAAAACGGCTATGGCTACACCTTC.

The rearrangement links TRBV6-2 or TRBV6-3 to TRBJ2-2; D unresolved. Trimming left V 6 bases short and J 8 bases short, with 19 bases between. CDR3 length equals 15 residues. The germline V gene has CDR1 MNHEY and CDR2 SVGEGT. The DNA for the CDR3 is TGTGCCAGCAGCACCGGCACCCGAGGCGCAGGGGAGCTGTTTTTT. Encoded protein: CASSTGTRGAGELFF.

The chain joins TRBV7-2 to TRBJ2-5, with TRBD2 matching 12 bases. The CDR3 is 19 residues long. Losses at the gene ends were 1 base for V and 5 bases for J; bases not matched to a gene: 14. Per germline, CDR1 SGHTA and CDR2 FQGNSA. In DNA, the CDR3 is TGTGCCAGCAGCTTAGTGGCTAGCGGGGGGGCCAAGGGATTGGAGACCCAGTACTTC. As protein: CASSLVASGGAKGLETQYF.

The chain carries TRBV6-5 and TRBJ2-3, with a possible D match to TRBD1 (6 bases). Germline CDR1 and CDR2: MNHEY and SVGAGI. Trimming pared 4 bases from V and 4 bases from J, leaving 15 bases between. This CDR3 spans 15 amino acids. Here the CDR3 reads CASSSTGAKPDTQYF. CDR3 DNA: TGTGCCAGCAGTTCGACAGGCGCCAAACCAGATACGCAGTATTTT.

This chain connects TRBV12-3 or TRBV12-4 to TRBJ1-1, with TRBD1 as a possible D gene (5 bases). Deletions cut 6 bases from V and 4 bases from J, with 12 bases between. This CDR3 contains 13 residues. CDR3 coding DNA: TGTGCCAGCAGGACAAGCGGGGGCACTGAAGCTTTCTTT. Amino acids: CASRTSGGTEAFF.

The rearrangement uses TRBV5-1 and TRBJ2-5, with TRBD2 identical over 10 bases. Unmatched junction bases numbered 10, after V lost 2 bases and J lost 3 bases. The germline CDR1 and CDR2 sequences are SGHRS and YFSETQ. This CDR3 is built from 17 residues. CDR3: CASSLPGLAKAEETQYF. The DNA of the CDR3 is TGCGCCAGCAGCTTACCGGGACTAGCGAAGGCCGAAGAGACCCAGTACTTC.

The chain links TRBV5-1 to TRBJ2-1; no firm D call. The CDR3 sequence is 12 residues long. Trimming removed 1 base from V and 6 bases from J, with 5 bases in between. Germline CDR1 and CDR2: SGHRS and YFSETQ. The CDR3 sequence: CASSLNSNEQFF. DNA for the CDR3: TGCGCCAGCAGCTTGAACTCCAATGAGCAGTTCTTC.

This chain connects TRBV4-1 to TRBJ2-7; 7 bases agree with TRBD1. The CDR3 length is 19 residues. CDR1 and CDR2 (germline): MGHRA, YSYEKL. V dropped 0 bases and J dropped 3; count of bases not matched to a gene: 17. The CDR3 region is CASSQEVRMIQGWFYEQYF. CDR3 coding DNA: TGCGCCAGCAGCCAAGAAGTCAGGATGATACAGGGGTGGTTCTACGAGCAGTACTTC.

The rearrangement uses TRBV11-2 and TRBJ2-7; TRBD1 matches at 7 bases. V shed 4 bases, J shed 3 bases, and the junction held 6 bases outside the gene matches. Germline CDR1 reads SGHAT; CDR2 reads FQNNGV. The CDR3 runs 14 residues. The CDR3 DNA is TGTGCCAGCAGCTCCCCGGGACAGCTCTACGAGCAGTACTTC. Translating gives CASSSPGQLYEQYF.

CDR3 loop: CASSRTGANYGYTF. DNA of the CDR3: TGTGCCAGCAGCAGGACAGGAGCTAACTATGGCTACACCTTC. The chain uses TRBV6-1 and TRBJ1-2, with 7 bases fitting TRBD1. Germline V gene sequence: CDR1 MNHNS, CDR2 SASEGT. Unmatched junction bases numbered 4, after V lost 6 bases and J lost 0 bases. CDR3 length: 14 residues.

The chain uses TRBV28 and TRBJ1-2; D is perhaps TRBD1 (6 bases). This CDR3 has 14 amino acids. Germline CDR1 reads MDHEN; CDR2 reads SYDVKM. The germline V and J ends were trimmed by 2 bases and 8 bases, with 15 bases remaining between them. In DNA form, the CDR3 reads TGTGCCAGCAGTTTAGCAGGGGCCTCGCGGGGCTACACCTTC. It translates to CASSLAGASRGYTF.